This TCR beta chain comes out of a study of early T cells in non-severe SARS-CoV-2 infection. The CDR3 runs 12 residues. The germline V and J ends were trimmed by 6 bases and 6 bases, with 10 bases remaining between them. Germline V gene data show CDR1 as LGHNT and CDR2 as FRNRAP. MiXCR was run by TCRdb on the 5' RACE reads, yielding one entry per CDR3 protein. In the table there are about 48,000 distinct CDR3 sequences, 7.7% of which are singletons. This clonotype was observed a few times. The receptor was isolated from an adult who was a healthcare worker with PCR-confirmed SARS-CoV-2 infection or an uninfected control (not recorded which). Sequencing was carried out using whole blood. The rearrangement links TRBV12-5 to TRBJ2-3, with D unclear. CDR3 sequence reads: CASGGMRDTQYF. The CDR3 region has the DNA TGTGCTAGTGGGGGGATGAGGGATACGCAGTATTTT.